Below, 30 T cell receptor beta chains from the same sample are listed, as sequenced in a study of type 1 and type 2 diabetes patients. Genomic DNA was the PCR template. Multiplex PCR with 30 forward and 13 reverse primers amplified the TCR beta CDR3. TCRdb reanalysed the multiplex PCR reads using MiXCR and keeps one entry per CDR3 protein. Here the sample spans 250,000 or so distinct CDR3 sequences, around 47% being singletons. The sequencing sample was made of peripheral blood mononuclear cells (PBMCs). The receptors were gathered from a man between 18 and 35 years old with type 2 diabetes.

This chain uses TRBV10-3 with TRBJ2-7; no reliable D call. Germline V gives CDR1 ENHRY, CDR2 SYGVKD. The CDR3 consists of 14 residues. The germline V and J ends were trimmed by 0 bases and 2 bases, with 8 bases remaining between them. The CDR3: CAISESDRPYEQYF. The CDR3, as DNA: TGTGCCATCAGTGAGTCTGACCGACCCTACGAGCAGTACTTC.

V is TRBV20-1 and J is TRBJ2-5, with D unresolved. V was pared by 0 bases and J by 2 bases, with 10 bases between. Per germline, CDR1 DFQATT and CDR2 SNEGSKA (reference sequence). This CDR3 is built from 14 residues. CDR3 nucleotides: TGCAGTGCTAGAGATCCCCCCTCACAAGAGACCCAGTACTTC. It codes for CSARDPPSQETQYF.

This chain uses TRBV5-1 with TRBJ2-3, with D maybe TRBD2 (6 bases). Germline loops: CDR1 SGHRS, CDR2 YFSETQ. CDR3 length: 16 residues. Trimming cost V 0 bases and J 3 bases, with 14 bases left between them. CDR3: CASSLAGGPRTDTQYF. The CDR3 nucleotides are TGCGCCAGCAGCTTGGCCGGGGGACCAAGGACAGATACGCAGTATTTT.

The chain carries TRBV10-3 and TRBJ2-7; 7 positions match TRBD1. The junction had 11 bases not matched to a gene; V was cut back by 11 bases and J by 4 bases. The CDR3 spans 13 residues. CDR1 and CDR2 (germline): ENHRY, SYGVKD. CDR3 in DNA: TGTGCCGTACGACAGGGTATGTCTTACGAGCAGTACTTC. It translates to CAVRQGMSYEQYF.

V gene TRBV29-1 combines with J gene TRBJ2-5; TRBD1 is a possible D gene (5 bases). V lost 3 bases to trimming and J lost 5 bases, with 16 bases between them. Germline V gene data show CDR1 as SQVTM and CDR2 as ANQGSEA. The CDR3 length is 14 residues. The DNA of the CDR3 is TGCAGCGTTGATCTCCAGGGTCCGAGGGAGACCCAGTACTTC. Translated: CSVDLQGPRETQYF.

This chain joins TRBV7-6 and TRBJ1-2; no firm D call. Trimming removed 5 bases from V and 4 bases from J, with 32 bases in between. The CDR3 totals 20 residues. Germline CDR1 SGHVS, CDR2 FNYEAQ. The CDR3 reads CASSGVSGAMATPKSYGYTF. The CDR3 DNA follows: TGTGCCAGCAGCGGGGTCTCAGGAGCTATGGCTACACCGAAGAGCTATGGCTACACCTTC.

The J gene is TRBJ1-1, the V gene TRBV29-1; no definite D call. Deletions cut 0 bases from V and 1 base from J, with 12 bases between. CDR3 length equals 15 residues. The germline gives CDR1 SQVTM, CDR2 ANQGSEA. The CDR3 loop reads CSVEDLGHRNTEAFF. CDR3 DNA: TGCAGCGTTGAAGATCTTGGGCACAGGAACACTGAAGCTTTCTTT.

In the case of this clonotype: Compared with germline, one end of the junction differs, possibly owing to a read error. The chain carries TRBV12-3 or TRBV12-4 and TRBJ1-2; the D gene is possibly TRBD1 (6 bases). This CDR3 has 11 amino acids. CDR3 sequence (DNA): TGTGCCAGCAGTGGGGGCTCAGGCTTCACCTTC. Translation gives CASSGGSGFTF.

The chain recombines TRBV28 with TRBJ2-2; a weak D match, TRBD2 (5 bases). The V gene's germline CDR1 is MDHEN and CDR2 SYDVKM. Trimming pared 6 bases from V and 8 bases from J, leaving 16 bases between. This CDR3 spans 14 amino acids. The CDR3 DNA sequence: TGTGCCAGCAGAGGAGGAGGTCTTGGGGGGGAGCTGTTTTTT. It codes for CASRGGGLGGELFF.

This clonotype has a count of ten or more. This chain links TRBV7-8 with TRBJ2-7, with a possible D match to TRBD1 (5 bases). Germline CDR1 is SGHVS and CDR2 is FQNEAQ. The CDR3 totals 15 residues. V gave up 0 bases and J gave up 2 bases, with 11 bases separating them. This CDR3 reads CASSLAGAVTYEQYF. In DNA, the CDR3 is TGTGCCAGCAGCTTAGCTGGGGCGGTAACCTACGAGCAGTACTTC.

This clonotype was detected only a few times. The junction and the germline gene differ at one end; a read error may be behind it. This rearrangement joins TRBV4-1 to TRBJ2-7; D might be TRBD2 (6 bases). The CDR3 is 16 residues long. Germline-derived CDR1 and CDR2 are MGHRA and YSYEKL. The DNA of the CDR3 is TGCGCCAGCAGCGAAGATCGTACTAGCAGCACCTACGAGCAGTACTTC. Its protein product is CASSEDRTSSTYEQYF.

The CDR3 DNA reads as TGTGCCAGTAGTATAGTAGCCGGATTTGGGTATGGCTACACCTTC. Its protein is CASSIVAGFGYGYTF. The J gene is TRBJ1-2, the V gene TRBV19; no firm D call. The CDR3 runs to 15 residues. CDR1 and CDR2 (germline): LNHDA, SQIVND (reference sequence). Trimming stripped 1 base from V and 5 bases from J, with 14 bases between.

This clonotype was detected a few times. J is TRBJ2-7 and V is TRBV27, with D possibly being TRBD2 (6 bases). V gave up 5 bases and J gave up 2 bases, with 16 bases separating them. This CDR3 is 15 amino acids long. CDR1 and CDR2 (germline): MNHEY, SMNVEV (reference sequence). DNA for the CDR3: TGTGCCAGCAGTCCAACTGGGACTGCAACCTACGAGCAGTACTTC. It yields the protein CASSPTGTATYEQYF.

This clonotype has only one observation. V is TRBV19 and J is TRBJ1-2; D gene uncertain. Trimming left V 11 bases short and J 4 bases short, with 11 bases between. The CDR3 contains 11 residues. Germline V gives CDR1 LNHDA, CDR2 SQIVND (reference sequence). The CDR3 protein is CAGTRGYGYTF. CDR3 bases: TGTGCCGGAACCCGGGGCTATGGCTACACCTTC.

The chain carries TRBV15 and TRBJ2-7; D gene unclear. V lost 6 bases, J lost 7 bases, and 16 bases lay in between. There are 13 residues in the CDR3. The germline gives CDR1 LNHNV, CDR2 YYDKDF (reference sequence). The CDR3, as DNA: TGTGCCACCAGGGACCGCTGGGCAGAGGAGCAGTACTTC. It codes for CATRDRWAEEQYF.

This rearrangement joins TRBV14 to TRBJ2-3; no firm D call. CDR1 and CDR2 (germline): SGHDN, FVKESK. CDR3 length: 14 residues. Trimming took off 5 bases at V and 0 bases at J, with 9 bases between the two ends. The CDR3 is CASSDGASTDTQYF. DNA of the CDR3: TGTGCCAGCAGCGATGGAGCCAGCACAGATACGCAGTATTTT.

The chain couples TRBV7-2 to TRBJ1-2, with D unresolved. The CDR3 is 15 amino acids. Per the germline V gene, CDR1 is SGHTA and CDR2 is FQGNSA. V was clipped by 2 bases and J by 0 bases, with 10 bases between them. The CDR3 sequence is CASSLKGGPNYGYTF. CDR3 DNA: TGTGCCAGCAGCTTAAAGGGCGGCCCTAACTATGGCTACACCTTC. The full variable domain, rest sourced from reference TRBV7-2 and TRBJ1-2, is GAGVSQSPSNKVTEKGKDVELRCDPISGHTALYWYRQSLGQGLEFLIYFQGNSAPDKSGLPSDRFSAERTGGSVSTLTIQRTQQEDSAVYLCASSLKGGPNYGYTFGSGTRLTVV.

This chain uses TRBV6-6 with TRBJ1-3, with D possibly matching TRBD1 (5 bases). There are 15 residues in the CDR3. V lost 7 bases to trimming and J lost 2 bases, with 15 bases between them. Germline CDR1 MNHNY, CDR2 SVGAGI (reference sequence). This chain's CDR3 is CASTGPGVTGNTIYF. CDR3 bases: TGTGCCAGCACCGGCCCGGGGGTAACTGGAAACACCATATATTTT.

The chain uses TRBV20-1 and TRBJ2-7; perhaps TRBD1 as D (6 bases). V was shortened by 3 bases and J by 6 bases, with 9 bases between the two germline ends. The CDR3 runs to 11 residues. Looked up from germline, CDR1 is DFQATT and CDR2 is SNEGSKA (reference sequence). The CDR3 region has the DNA TGCAGTGCTAGTGAGGGGGTCGAGCAGTACTTC. It specifies CSASEGVEQYF.

The chain links TRBV6-5 to TRBJ1-2; 7 nucleotides agree with TRBD1. The CDR3 consists of 14 residues. With 0 bases clipped from V and 6 bases from J, the junction kept 4 bases outside the gene matches. CDR1 and CDR2 from the germline V gene are MNHEY and SVGAGI. DNA for the CDR3: TGTGCCAGCAGTTACTCGATACAGGGGAATGGCTACACCTTC. Amino acids: CASSYSIQGNGYTF.

About this clonotype: Likely a read error: the CDR3 ends without its conserved phenylalanine or tryptophan. V is TRBV6-5 and J is TRBJ2-7, with 10 positions matching TRBD1. Germline V CDR1 and CDR2: MNHEY, SVGAGI. The V segment lost 8 bases and the J segment 4 bases; nucleotides outside the gene matches: 5. The CDR3 consists of 13 residues. This CDR3 reads CASSTGGGYEQYL. Here the CDR3 DNA reads TGTGCCAGCTCGACAGGGGGCGGGTACGAGCAGTACCTC.

The V and J genes are TRBV7-3 and TRBJ1-5; D remains unclear. In germline, CDR1 is SGHTA, CDR2 FQGTGA. Trimming left V 2 bases short and J 0 bases short, with 11 bases between. The CDR3 is 16 residues long. The chain's CDR3 is CASSLFPSSSNQPQHF. CDR3 coding DNA: TGTGCCAGCAGCTTATTTCCTTCCTCTAGCAATCAGCCCCAGCATTTT.

The chain recombines TRBV4-1 with TRBJ1-4, with D perhaps TRBD1 (6 bases). CDR3 length: 15 amino acids. The V gene's germline CDR1 is MGHRA and CDR2 YSYEKL. V shed 3 bases and J shed 5 bases, with 13 bases lying between them. The CDR3 here is CASSQDSVLNEKLFF. CDR3 coding DNA: TGCGCCAGCAGCCAGGACAGCGTTCTAAATGAAAAACTGTTTTTT.

This clonotype appeared a few times. The V gene is TRBV7-3, the J gene TRBJ1-2, with TRBD1 matching 9 bases. Germline V gene data show CDR1 as SGHTA and CDR2 as FQGTGA. This CDR3 is 13 amino acids long. Losses at the gene ends were 4 bases for V and 4 bases for J; bases not matched to a gene: 1. CDR3 sequence: CASSWGQGYGYTF. CDR3 in DNA: TGTGCCAGCAGCTGGGGACAGGGCTATGGCTACACCTTC.

The CDR3, as DNA: TGTGCCAGCAGTCCCGACTCCAACCCTTACAATGAGCAGTTCTTC. Its protein is CASSPDSNPYNEQFF. This chain links TRBV12-3 or TRBV12-4 with TRBJ2-1, with D uncertain. V lost 5 bases, J lost 4 bases, and 15 bases lay in between. This CDR3 contains 15 residues.

V and J are TRBV7-8 and TRBJ1-6; D uncertain. The germline CDR1 and CDR2 sequences are SGHVS and FQNEAQ. This CDR3 has 15 amino acids. Trimming removed 1 base from V and 7 bases from J, with 11 bases in between. The CDR3 region is CASSLELSPNSPLHF. The CDR3 DNA sequence: TGTGCCAGCAGCTTAGAGCTGAGCCCCAATTCACCCCTCCACTTT.

Within the sample, this clonotype is medium-sized. The chain combines TRBV2 with TRBJ2-3; D gene unclear. The V and J ends lost 8 bases and 5 bases respectively, with 8 bases between them. Germline values: CDR1 SNHLY, CDR2 FYNNEI. The CDR3 consists of 11 residues. Written as DNA, the CDR3 is TGTGCCAGCTCTGGGTTAGATACGCAGTATTTT. Protein: CASSGLDTQYF.

CDR3 sequence: CASSILEGLGTGELFF. The CDR3 bases are TGTGCCAGCAGCATCCTAGAGGGACTTGGCACCGGGGAGCTGTTTTTT. V is TRBV7-9 and J is TRBJ2-2; perhaps TRBD2 as D (6 bases). Trimming took off 5 bases at V and 4 bases at J, with 17 bases between the two ends. Per the germline V gene, CDR1 is SEHNR and CDR2 is FQNEAQ (reference sequence). The CDR3 runs 16 residues. The entire variable domain, with the rest obtained from reference TRBV7-9 and TRBJ2-2, is as follows: DTGVSQNPRHKITKRGQNVTFRCDPISEHNRLYWYRQTLGQGPEFLTYFQNEAQLEKSRLLSDRFSAERPKGSFSTLEIQRTEQGDSAMYLCASSILEGLGTGELFFGEGSRLTVL.

This clonotype has ten or more counts. For the CDR3, the DNA is TGTGCCAGTAGGGACAGTTTTCAAGAGACCCAGTACTTC. This encodes CASRDSFQETQYF. This chain joins TRBV19 and TRBJ2-5; possibly TRBD1 for D (6 bases). Germline V gives CDR1 LNHDA, CDR2 SQIVND (reference sequence). The CDR3 covers 13 residues. V lost 6 bases, J lost 2 bases, and 10 bases lay in between.

With respect to this clonotype: Just one base apart from a much larger clone, this may be a read error. The V gene is TRBV7-2, the J gene TRBJ2-5; possibly TRBD2 for D (5 bases). The CDR3 has 14 residues. CDR1 and CDR2 (germline): SGHTA, FQGNSA. The CDR3 loop reads CASSPRPGLETRYF. The CDR3 region has the DNA TGTGCCAGCAGCCCCAGGCCGGGGTTAGAGACCCGGTACTTC.